A selection of T cell receptor beta chains follows, all from one sample in a study of OX40 agonist ivuxolimab in advanced cancers. This table comes from immunoSEQ multiplex PCR, and its TCRdb copy is limited to in-frame clones, with some not included. The sample has about 69,000 clones, around 89% seen once; the top ten hold under 7%. The source material was CD4+ or CD8+ T cells sorted from blood, sampled in a trial of the OX40 agonist ivuxolimab. The receptors stem from an adult with an advanced solid tumor such as melanoma, head and neck, liver or kidney cancer. CDR3s include the opening cysteine and the closing phenylalanine or tryptophan. D genes are given only for firm matches. The size of a clone is reported for some rows only, either as once, few or many, or as a class for expanded clones.

V gene	clone size	J gene	D gene	CDR3 protein	CDR3 DNA
TRBV2	.	TRBJ2-4	TRBD1	CASEQGSGNIQYF	TGTGCCAGCGAACAGGGGAGTGGGAACATTCAGTACTTC
TRBV5-8	.	TRBJ1-5	TRBD1	CASRHRDRGSRQPQHF	TGTGCCAGCAGACATCGGGACAGGGGATCGCGGCAGCCCCAGCATTTT
TRBV11-2	.	TRBJ2-7	.	CASSLVTGPYEQYF	TGTGCCAGCAGCTTAGTTACGGGGCCCTACGAGCAGTACTTC
TRBV7-3	.	TRBJ2-7	TRBD2	CASSPFVNSGPLSYEQYF	TGTGCCAGCAGCCCCTTTGTGAATAGCGGGCCACTCTCCTACGAGCAGTACTTC
TRBV6-5	.	TRBJ2-6	TRBD2	CATTMREDGANVLTF	TGTGCCACCACGATGCGGGAGGACGGGGCCAACGTCCTGACTTTC
TRBV7-2	.	TRBJ1-1	.	CASSPLKYTEAFF	TGTGCCAGCAGCCCCCTCAAGTACACTGAAGCTTTCTTT
TRBV9	.	TRBJ1-4	.	CASSLRGGNEKLFF	TGTGCCAGCAGTCTTAGGGGAGGGAATGAAAAACTGTTTTTT
TRBV30	.	TRBJ2-3	.	CAWGEILADTQYF	TGTGCCTGGGGGGAAATACTAGCAGATACGCAGTATTTT
TRBV27	.	TRBJ2-1	.	CASTLGPYNEQFF	TGTGCCAGCACCCTGGGCCCTTACAATGAGCAGTTCTTC
TRBV6-1	.	TRBJ2-7	.	CASNPTRVYEQYF	TGTGCCAGCAACCCTACTAGGGTCTACGAGCAGTACTTC
TRBV19	few	TRBJ2-1	.	CASKGGMAGSSYNEQFF	TGTGCCAGTAAGGGGGGGATGGCGGGAAGCTCCTACAATGAGCAGTTCTTC
TRBV14	.	TRBJ1-2	.	CASSDSLEGYGYTF	TGTGCCAGCAGTGATTCCTTGGAAGGCTATGGCTACACCTTC
TRBV7-9	once	TRBJ2-1	TRBD2	CASSRSTSGSNNEQFF	TGTGCCAGCAGCCGGTCGACTAGCGGGAGCAACAATGAGCAGTTCTTC
TRBV4-1	.	TRBJ2-7	TRBD1	CASSQGRTGVPSEQYF	TGCGCCAGCAGCCAGGGCCGGACAGGGGTCCCCTCCGAGCAGTACTTC
TRBV27	.	TRBJ1-5	.	CASSPGHGNQPQHF	TGTGCCAGCAGTCCAGGACACGGCAATCAGCCCCAGCATTTT
TRBV25-1	.	TRBJ2-1	.	CASSDEAGLVNEQFF	TGTGCCAGCAGTGATGAGGCGGGCTTAGTCAATGAGCAGTTCTTC
TRBV4-3	.	TRBJ1-4	TRBD1	CASSPDRVGTNEKLFF	TGCGCCAGCAGCCCGGACAGGGTTGGGACTAATGAAAAACTGTTTTTT
TRBV30	once	TRBJ2-7	.	CAWSVTLGGSGEQYF	TGTGCCTGGAGTGTTACGTTAGGAGGCTCGGGAGAGCAGTACTTC
TRBV7-9	.	TRBJ2-7	.	CASSFGTYEQYF	TGTGCCAGCAGCTTCGGCACCTACGAGCAGTACTTC
TRBV18	.	TRBJ2-7	TRBD1	CASSPEAGGTYEQYF	TGTGCCAGCTCACCAGAGGCAGGGGGTACCTACGAGCAGTACTTC
TRBV7-2	.	TRBJ2-7	.	CASSLEPAEQYF	TGTGCCAGCAGCTTAGAACCGGCCGAGCAGTACTTC
TRBV28	.	TRBJ2-7	.	CASSFRGLLSYEQYF	TGTGCCAGCAGTTTCCGCGGACTGCTCTCCTACGAGCAGTACTTC
TRBV29-1	.	TRBJ2-5	TRBD1	CSVERTGEGEETQYF	TGCAGCGTTGAACGGACAGGGGAGGGGGAAGAGACCCAGTACTTC
TRBV5-6	.	TRBJ1-2	.	CASSLQQPYGYTF	TGTGCCAGCAGCTTGCAACAGCCCTATGGCTACACCTTC
TRBV6-4	.	TRBJ2-1	TRBD2	CASSDGTSGGNNEQFF	TGTGCCAGCAGTGATGGGACTAGCGGGGGAAACAATGAGCAGTTCTTC
TRBV6-1	.	TRBJ2-3	TRBD2	CASSERASGRADTQYF	TGTGCCAGCAGTGAAAGGGCTAGCGGGAGGGCAGATACGCAGTATTTT
TRBV9	.	TRBJ2-7	TRBD2	CASSATGGSSYEQYF	TGTGCCAGCAGCGCCACTGGCGGGAGCTCCTACGAGCAGTACTTC
TRBV7-8	.	TRBJ2-1	TRBD2	CASGAGVGSYNEQFF	TGTGCCAGCGGAGCGGGGGTGGGCTCCTACAATGAGCAGTTCTTC
TRBV5-1	.	TRBJ1-4	.	CASSLGQRGNEKLFF	TGCGCCAGCAGCTTGGGACAGCGGGGTAATGAAAAACTGTTTTTT
TRBV28	.	TRBJ2-5	.	CASSGRRRTQETQYF	TGTGCCAGCAGTGGCCGTAGACGCACCCAAGAGACCCAGTACTTC
TRBV5-1	.	TRBJ1-1	.	CASSLGGETEAFF	TGCGCCAGCAGCTTGGGTGGGGAGACTGAAGCTTTCTTT
TRBV11-2	.	TRBJ2-7	.	CASSPRDRIYEQYF	TGTGCCAGCAGCCCACGAGACAGGATCTACGAGCAGTACTTC
TRBV9	few	TRBJ2-3	TRBD2	CASSPRLADTDTQYF	TGTGCCAGCAGCCCCCGACTAGCGGACACAGATACGCAGTATTTT
TRBV5-6	.	TRBJ1-2	.	CASSLAGAVSSNYGYTF	TGTGCCAGCAGCTTGGCAGGGGCCGTATCTTCTAACTATGGCTACACCTTC
TRBV30	.	TRBJ2-3	TRBD1	CAWRTSDRENTDTQYF	TGTGCCTGGAGAACTTCGGACAGGGAGAACACAGATACGCAGTATTTT
TRBV7-3	once	TRBJ2-3	TRBD2	CASSLLGPSGSTDTQYF	TGTGCCAGCAGCTTGCTTGGGCCTAGCGGCTCCACAGATACGCAGTATTTT
TRBV7-6	.	TRBJ2-1	TRBD1	CASSLLSGGEQFF	TGTGCCAGCAGCTTATTGTCAGGGGGTGAGCAGTTCTTC
TRBV9	.	TRBJ1-1	.	CASSVEGMNTEAFF	TGTGCCAGCAGCGTGGAGGGCATGAACACTGAAGCTTTCTTT
TRBV4-1	.	TRBJ2-7	TRBD1	CASSQGGQAFSEQYF	TGCGCCAGCAGCCAAGGGGGACAGGCCTTTAGCGAGCAGTACTTC
TRBV2	.	TRBJ2-3	TRBD2	CASSPIPAGGLRDTQYF	TGTGCCAGCAGTCCTATCCCAGCGGGGGGCCTGCGGGATACGCAGTATTTT